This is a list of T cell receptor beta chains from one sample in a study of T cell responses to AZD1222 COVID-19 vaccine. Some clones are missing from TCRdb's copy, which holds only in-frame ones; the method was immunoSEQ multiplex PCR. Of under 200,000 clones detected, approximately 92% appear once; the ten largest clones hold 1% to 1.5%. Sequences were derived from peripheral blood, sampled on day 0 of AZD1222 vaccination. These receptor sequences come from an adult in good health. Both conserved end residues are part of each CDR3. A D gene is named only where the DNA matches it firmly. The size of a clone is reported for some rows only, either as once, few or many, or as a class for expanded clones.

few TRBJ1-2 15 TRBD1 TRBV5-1 CASSWGTGQGPGYTF TGCGCCAGCAGCTGGGGGACGGGACAGGGGCCTGGCTACACCTTC
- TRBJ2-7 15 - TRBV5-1 CASSGKSGASYEQYF TGCGCCAGCAGCGGTAAATCCGGGGCCTCCTACGAGCAGTACTTC
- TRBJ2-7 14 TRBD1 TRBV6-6 CASSYFRQGGVQYF TGTGCCAGCAGTTACTTCAGACAGGGGGGAGTGCAGTACTTC
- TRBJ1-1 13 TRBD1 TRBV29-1 CSVGGQMDTEAFF TGCAGCGTTGGGGGACAGATGGACACTGAAGCTTTCTTT
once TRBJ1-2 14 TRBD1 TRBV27 CASSLSEGADGYTF TGTGCCAGCAGTTTATCGGAGGGGGCTGATGGCTACACCTTC
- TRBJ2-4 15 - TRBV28 CASSTLPALLNIQYF TGTGCCAGCAGTACCCTGCCAGCACTCCTTAACATTCAGTACTTC
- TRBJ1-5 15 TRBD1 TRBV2 CASSVPGQGFQPQHF TGTGCCAGCAGTGTACCGGGACAGGGTTTTCAGCCCCAGCATTTT
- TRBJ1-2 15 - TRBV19 CASSIGAGTTLGYTF TGTGCCAGTAGTATAGGCGCCGGGACAACCCTTGGCTACACCTTC
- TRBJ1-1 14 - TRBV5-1 CASSSGEGLTEAFF TGCGCCAGCAGCTCCGGAGAGGGTCTCACTGAAGCTTTCTTT
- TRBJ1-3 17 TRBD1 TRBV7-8 CASSLEGGTAMGNTIYF TGTGCCAGCAGCTTAGAAGGTGGGACAGCTATGGGAAACACCATATATTTT